Shown below are 28 T cell receptor beta chains from a single sample sequenced in a study of blood T cell repertoires in COVID-19 (dated by TCRdb to 2018 to 2021). The protocol used for the library was the immunoSEQ multiplex PCR assay. The immuneACCESS repertoire file appears here via TCRdb, limited to in-frame rearrangements. These files lack a portion of the clones; in checked studies, under half of the deficit traces to unresolved V genes, and the cause of the others is not known. The sample records around 250,000 clones, 75% to 90% of which are singletons. The top ten constitute about 4.6% of the sample. Sequencing used peripheral blood. The receptors were gathered from a man in his fifties or sixties who had recovered from COVID-19.

A few counts support this clone. The gene calls are TRBV23-1 and TRBJ1-5; the match to TRBD1 covers 7 bases. TRBV23-1 is an ORF; its function is uncertain. With 4 bases clipped from V and 3 bases from J, the junction kept 12 bases outside the gene matches. The CDR3 sequence is 17 residues long. CDR3 in amino acids: CASSPPLAGQLNQPQHF. The CDR3 DNA follows: TGCGCCAGCAGTCCTCCCCTCGCGGGACAGCTCAATCAGCCCCAGCATTTT.

The chain carries TRBV6-4 and TRBJ2-1, with 13 bases that match TRBD2. This CDR3 contains 15 residues. Losses at the gene ends were 6 bases for V and 6 bases for J; bases not matched to a gene: 5. Germline V gene data show CDR1 as MRHNA and CDR2 as SNTAGT. The chain's CDR3 is CASSELAGGINEQFF. DNA of the CDR3: TGTGCCAGCAGCGAACTAGCGGGGGGGATCAATGAGCAGTTCTTC.

Only one count was recorded for this clone. This chain uses TRBV2 with TRBJ2-1; 12 nucleotides match TRBD1. The CDR3 has 15 residues. The germline CDR1 and CDR2 sequences are SNHLY and FYNNEI. V lost 7 bases, J lost 4 bases, and 5 bases stayed unmatched. CDR3 DNA: TGTGCCAGCAAGGGACAGGGGGCGGATTACAATGAGCAGTTCTTC. This codes for CASKGQGADYNEQFF.

The chain combines TRBV3-1 (or the pseudogene TRBV3-2) with TRBJ1-4; 8 nucleotides match TRBD1. After removal of 3 bases from V and 8 bases from J, the junction contained 11 bases not matched to a gene. CDR1 is LGHDT and CDR2 is YNNKEL in the germline V gene (reference sequence). This CDR3 contains 16 residues. The CDR3 loop is CASSHYRTGSREKLFF. CDR3 DNA sequence: TGTGCCAGCAGCCACTATAGGACAGGGAGCAGAGAAAAACTGTTTTTT.

The CDR3 reads CASSLGDRGWGYNEQFF. The CDR3 DNA follows: TGTGCCAGCAGCTTAGGAGACAGGGGCTGGGGGTACAATGAGCAGTTCTTC. The chain recombines TRBV11-2 with TRBJ2-1; 8 bases line up with TRBD1. Germline V CDR1 and CDR2: SGHAT, FQNNGV. There are 17 residues in the CDR3. Germline trimming cut 1 base from V and 4 bases from J; bases unmatched to any gene: 9.

The gene calls are TRBV2 and TRBJ1-2, with a weak D call TRBD1 (6 bases). The CDR3 has 14 residues. Per germline, CDR1 SNHLY and CDR2 FYNNEI. The V and J ends lost 7 bases and 3 bases respectively, with 15 bases between them. CDR3 in amino acids: CASKSSQGHYGYTF. As DNA, the CDR3 is TGTGCCAGCAAATCCAGCCAGGGGCACTATGGCTACACCTTC.

This clone was picked up many times. The chain couples TRBV5-1 to TRBJ2-1; possible D gene TRBD2, 6 bases. Per the germline V gene, CDR1 is SGHRS and CDR2 is YFSETQ. V was cut by 1 base and J by 5 bases, with 16 bases left in between. The CDR3 is 16 amino acids. The CDR3 reads CASSLRSGRFDNEQFF. Written as DNA, the CDR3 is TGCGCCAGCAGCTTGAGGTCAGGGAGGTTCGACAATGAGCAGTTCTTC.

The sample holds one count of this clone. V gene TRBV10-3 combines with J gene TRBJ2-7; the D gene is possibly TRBD1 (6 bases). The germline CDR1 and CDR2 sequences are ENHRY and SYGVKD. V lost 2 bases to trimming and J lost 5 bases, with 16 bases between them. The CDR3 totals 15 residues. As DNA, the CDR3 is TGTGCCATCAGTGAGCCCGCACAGGGCCCCAACGAGCAGTACTTC. This codes for CAISEPAQGPNEQYF.

This clone was detected only a few times. The chain links TRBV5-4 to TRBJ2-5; maybe TRBD2 (7 bases). The V end was cut by 6 bases, the J end by 4 bases, with 16 bases between. The CDR3 spans 14 residues. Germline V gene data show CDR1 as SGHNT and CDR2 as YYREEE (reference sequence). CDR3 region: CASTEGGARETQYF. CDR3 nucleotide sequence: TGTGCCAGCACGGAGGGGGGGGCGAGAGAGACCCAGTACTTC.

The chain carries TRBV6-2 or TRBV6-3 and TRBJ1-5; TRBD1 is a possible D gene (6 bases). Germline V lookup: CDR1 MNHEY, CDR2 SVGEGT. CDR3 length: 13 amino acids. Trimming left V 6 bases short and J 5 bases short, with 11 bases between. The CDR3 is CASSRGFYQPQHF. In nucleotides, the CDR3 is TGTGCCAGCAGCAGGGGTTTTTATCAGCCCCAGCATTTT.

The CDR3 sequence is CASSPHIRADTQYF. The CDR3 DNA is TGTGCCAGCAGCCCCCATATTCGAGCAGATACGCAGTATTTT. The rearrangement joins TRBV4-2 to TRBJ2-3, with D unclear. The V end lost 4 bases, the J end lost 4 bases, and 12 bases lay between the germline ends. The CDR3 has 14 residues. Germline values: CDR1 LGHNA, CDR2 YNFKEQ.

In its sample, this clone was seen once. V and J are TRBV5-4 and TRBJ1-1; 9 bases line up with TRBD1. This CDR3 is 14 amino acids long. J gave up 6 bases and V 4 bases, and 7 bases lay outside the gene matches. CDR1 and CDR2 from the germline V gene are SGHNT and YYREEE (reference sequence). In nucleotides, the CDR3 is TGTGCCAGCAGCCCGGGACAGGGACGGGCTGAAGCTTTCTTT. Residues: CASSPGQGRAEAFF.

This chain links TRBV7-9 with TRBJ2-1; possibly TRBD2 for D (6 bases). Germline loops: CDR1 SEHNR, CDR2 FQNEAQ (reference sequence). V was shortened by 4 bases and J by 1 base, with 11 bases between the two germline ends. CDR3 length equals 15 residues. For the CDR3, the DNA is TGTGCCAGCAGCTCCGGGAGAGTTTCCTACAATGAGCAGTTCTTC. Amino acids: CASSSGRVSYNEQFF.

This chain links TRBV19 with TRBJ1-2; D remains ambiguous. The CDR3 covers 16 residues. CDR1 is LNHDA, CDR2 SQIVND, per germline (reference sequence). Trimming took 0 bases from V and 8 from J, leaving 19 bases between them. This CDR3 is CASSIDASRRAEGYTF. The CDR3 region has the DNA TGTGCCAGTAGTATAGATGCCTCAAGGAGGGCGGAGGGCTACACCTTC.

In this sample, this clone turned up a few times. The rearrangement links TRBV19 to TRBJ1-2; TRBD1 aligns across 7 bases. The CDR3 is 14 amino acids. Germline trimming cut 10 bases from V and 2 bases from J; bases unmatched to any gene: 10. Germline CDR1 reads LNHDA; CDR2 reads SQIVND (reference sequence). The CDR3 sequence: CATHSPGGNYGYTF. For the CDR3, the DNA is TGTGCCACCCACAGCCCAGGGGGGAACTATGGCTACACCTTC.

The genes are TRBV9 and TRBJ2-3; the D gene is possibly TRBD2 (5 bases). Trimming cost V 0 bases and J 1 base, with 6 bases left between them. The CDR3 extends over 14 amino acids. Per the germline V gene, CDR1 is SGDLS and CDR2 is YYNGEE. CDR3 sequence: CASSVGRGTDTQYF. The CDR3 DNA reads TGTGCCAGCAGCGTAGGGCGGGGCACAGATACGCAGTATTTT.

The chain combines TRBV11-2 with TRBJ2-3; 8 bases map to TRBD1. V shed 4 bases and J 3 bases; nucleotides not matched to a gene: 6. Germline V CDR1 and CDR2: SGHAT, FQNNGV. The CDR3 is 15 residues long. This CDR3 reads CASSSDRASTDTQYF. The DNA of the CDR3 is TGTGCCAGCAGCTCGGACAGGGCTTCTACAGATACGCAGTATTTT.

The rearrangement joins TRBV7-2 to TRBJ2-1, with no clear D. In germline, CDR1 is SGHTA, CDR2 FQGNSA. CDR3 length: 13 residues. V shed 2 bases and J shed 6 bases, with 8 bases lying between them. CDR3 region: CASSLRLANEQFF. The CDR3 DNA reads TGTGCCAGCAGCTTAAGACTGGCCAATGAGCAGTTCTTC.

V is TRBV4-2 and J is TRBJ1-2, with D maybe TRBD1 (6 bases). The V gene lost 2 bases and the J gene lost 6 bases, with 13 bases spanning the gap. In germline, CDR1 is LGHNA, CDR2 YNFKEQ. The CDR3 sequence is 14 residues long. The CDR3 coding sequence is TGTGCCAGCAGCCAAACGTACAGGGTTAATGGCTACACCTTC. This encodes CASSQTYRVNGYTF.

The rearrangement links TRBV19 to TRBJ2-2; D is undetermined. Germline V CDR1 and CDR2: LNHDA, SQIVND (reference sequence). Between the trimmed V and J ends, which lost 5 bases and 5 bases, there was a span of 6 bases. The CDR3 totals 12 residues. CDR3 residues: CASSPLTGELFF. The CDR3 DNA is TGTGCCAGTAGTCCGCTAACCGGGGAGCTGTTTTTT.

This clone was seen just once. This chain joins TRBV30 and TRBJ1-2; no clear D. Germline CDR1 GTSNPN, CDR2 SVGIG (reference sequence). V shed 4 bases and J shed 4 bases, with 13 bases lying between them. The CDR3 sequence is 13 residues long. The DNA for the CDR3 is TGTGCCTGGACCGAAGGAGGATTCTATGGCTACACCTTC. This sequence encodes CAWTEGGFYGYTF.

The chain uses TRBV5-1 and TRBJ2-3, with D possibly being TRBD1 (5 bases). Trimming left V 0 bases short and J 1 base short, with 9 bases between. This CDR3 region has 15 residues. CDR1 and CDR2 (germline): SGHRS, YFSETQ. CDR3 DNA: TGCGCCAGCAGCTTGGTAGGCAGGGGCACAGATACGCAGTATTTT. It encodes CASSLVGRGTDTQYF. The full variable domain, rest sourced from reference TRBV5-1 and TRBJ2-3, is KAGVTQTPRYLIKTRGQQVTLSCSPISGHRSVSWYQQTPGQGLQFLFEYFSETQRNKGNFPGRFSGRQFSNSRSEMNVSTLELGDSALYLCASSLVGRGTDTQYFGPGTRLTVL.

CDR3 nucleotide sequence: TGTGCCAGCAGTTCGCGAGATTTCACCTACGAGCAGTACTTC. This translates into CASSSRDFTYEQYF. The chain is built from TRBV6-5 and TRBJ2-7, with D uncertain. Trimming left V 4 bases short and J 2 bases short, with 12 bases between. Germline-derived CDR1 and CDR2 are MNHEY and SVGAGI. The CDR3 totals 14 residues.

The gene calls are TRBV6-5 and TRBJ1-1; 10 nucleotides line up with TRBD1. This CDR3 has 15 residues. CDR1 is MNHEY, CDR2 SVGAGI, per germline. Trimming removed 6 bases from V and 4 bases from J; junction bases left unmatched: 8. CDR3 sequence reads: CASRRDRGLTTEAFF. The DNA for the CDR3 is TGTGCCAGCAGAAGGGACAGGGGACTGACCACTGAAGCTTTCTTT.

CDR3 sequence (DNA): TGTGCCAGCAGCATGGCTACAGGGTTCGAGCAGTACTTC. It yields the protein CASSMATGFEQYF. The chain couples TRBV7-8 to TRBJ2-7, with a possible D match to TRBD1 (6 bases). V was shortened by 5 bases and J by 6 bases, with 14 bases between the two germline ends. The CDR3 is made up of 13 amino acids. CDR1 and CDR2 (germline): SGHVS, FQNEAQ.

In DNA, the CDR3 is TGTGCCAGCAGCTTAGTCTCTGGACAGGCTTCTTCTGAGCAGTTCTTC. It codes for CASSLVSGQASSEQFF. The V gene is TRBV7-2, the J gene TRBJ2-1; 7 positions agree with TRBD1. The CDR3 runs 16 residues. Trimming removed 1 base from V and 9 bases from J; junction bases left unmatched: 12. Germline-derived CDR1 and CDR2 are SGHTA and FQGNSA. Based on the CDR3 plus reference TRBV7-2 and TRBJ2-1, the full variable domain is GAGVSQSPSNKVTEKGKDVELRCDPISGHTALYWYRQSLGQGLEFLIYFQGNSAPDKSGLPSDRFSAERTGGSVSTLTIQRTQQEDSAVYLCASSLVSGQASSEQFFGPGTRLTVL.

The V gene is TRBV27, the J gene TRBJ2-5; TRBD2 agrees at 10 bases. Germline trimming cut 2 bases from V and 5 bases from J; bases unmatched to any gene: 8. This CDR3 comprises 16 residues. Per germline, CDR1 MNHEY and CDR2 SMNVEV (reference sequence). Here the CDR3 DNA reads TGTGCCAGCAGTTTAGGGCTAGCGGGAGCCCGGGAGACCCAGTACTTC. Translating gives CASSLGLAGARETQYF.

The chain has TRBV7-6 and TRBJ2-2; TRBD1 agrees at 7 bases. J was trimmed by 5 bases and V by 5 bases; bases with no gene match: 8. Per the germline V gene, CDR1 is SGHVS and CDR2 is FNYEAQ. The CDR3 length is 15 residues. In DNA, the CDR3 is TGTGCCAGCAGCCCGACAGGGCAAATGACCGGGGAGCTGTTTTTT. It codes for CASSPTGQMTGELFF.